One sample yielded the 10 T cell receptor beta chains listed below, sequenced in a study of memory CD4+ T cells and cytomegalovirus serostatus. The sort gate was single viable CD3+CD4+CD8-CD45RO+ cells for memory CD4+ T cells. Method: immunoSEQ multiplex PCR; TCRdb's copy keeps in-frame clones and lacks some. The repertoire holds about 56,000 clones, with around 76% as singletons. Sequenced sample: memory CD4+ T cells from blood. All receptors derive from an adult in good health and CMV-seronegative.

V usage is TRBV28 and J usage is TRBJ1-1; D unresolved. CDR3 length equals 13 residues. V lost 6 bases and J 4 bases, leaving 12 bases between the germline ends. Germline-derived CDR1 and CDR2 are MDHEN and SYDVKM. CDR3 in DNA: TGTGCCAGCAGGAATACAAGGGCCACTGAAGCTTTCTTT. It codes for CASRNTRATEAFF.

This sequence joins TRBV7-3 and TRBJ2-2, with D perhaps TRBD2 (5 bases). The CDR3 extends over 16 amino acids. CDR1 SGHTA and CDR2 FQGTGA come from the germline V gene. The V end lost 1 base, the J end lost 1 base, and 10 bases lay between the germline ends. The CDR3 sequence is CASSLKRVENTGELFF. The CDR3 DNA reads as TGTGCCAGCAGCTTAAAGAGGGTAGAGAACACCGGGGAGCTGTTTTTT.

The chain combines TRBV28 with TRBJ1-3; no clear D gene. Trimming cost V 3 bases and J 0 bases, with 9 bases left between them. This CDR3 is 15 amino acids long. CDR1 is MDHEN and CDR2 is SYDVKM in the germline V gene. The CDR3 nucleotides are TGTGCCAGCAGTTTTTATCCGGGCTCTGGAAACACCATATATTTT. Amino acid sequence: CASSFYPGSGNTIYF.

This chain links TRBV15 with TRBJ2-7, with D perhaps TRBD2 (5 bases). Between the trimmed V and J ends, which lost 5 bases and 3 bases, there was a span of 17 bases. This CDR3 spans 15 amino acids. The germline gives CDR1 LNHNV, CDR2 YYDKDF (reference sequence). The CDR3 DNA reads as TGTGCCACCAGCGGCCCGGAGGCGAATTACTACGAGCAGTACTTC. Its translation: CATSGPEANYYEQYF.

This clone turned up a few times. This chain links TRBV27 with TRBJ1-5; D is ambiguous. CDR1 is MNHEY, CDR2 SMNVEV, per germline (reference sequence). V gave up 3 bases and J gave up 1 base, with 4 bases separating them. This CDR3 is built from 13 residues. The CDR3 coding sequence is TGTGCCAGCAGTTTCTCAAGCAATCAGCCCCAGCATTTT. This sequence encodes CASSFSSNQPQHF.

This clone was seen more than once but under ten times. V usage is TRBV29-1 and J usage is TRBJ2-2; 12 nucleotides align to TRBD1. The germline gives CDR1 SQVTM, CDR2 ANQGSEA. Losses at the gene ends were 6 bases for V and 4 bases for J; bases not matched to a gene: 3. CDR3 length: 14 residues. The CDR3 loop is CSVRDRGLTGELFF. In nucleotides, the CDR3 is TGCAGCGTCCGGGACAGGGGGCTCACCGGGGAGCTGTTTTTT.

The chain employs TRBV7-2 and TRBJ2-5; D gene unclear. Trimming left V 7 bases short and J 2 bases short, with 11 bases between. From germline, CDR1 is SGHTA and CDR2 FQGNSA. The CDR3 runs to 13 residues. CDR3 DNA sequence: TGTGCCAGCAACCGGGCCCCGCAAGAGACCCAGTACTTC. Its protein is CASNRAPQETQYF. The variable domain in full, completed from reference TRBV7-2 and TRBJ2-5, reads GAGVSQSPSNKVTEKGKDVELRCDPISGHTALYWYRQSLGQGLEFLIYFQGNSAPDKSGLPSDRFSAERTGGSVSTLTIQRTQQEDSAVYLCASNRAPQETQYFGPGTRLLVL.

The chain joins TRBV5-8 to TRBJ1-2; D remains ambiguous. This CDR3 contains 13 residues. Germline values: CDR1 SGHTS, CDR2 YDEGEE. Trimming left V 3 bases short and J 8 bases short, with 14 bases between. In DNA form, the CDR3 reads TGTGCCAGCAGCTCCTTTTCGCTGGGCGGCTACACCTTC. It translates to CASSSFSLGGYTF.

This chain joins TRBV28 and TRBJ2-5; 14 bases are a match to TRBD2. This CDR3 is built from 18 residues. Germline CDR1 and CDR2: MDHEN and SYDVKM. Unmatched junction bases numbered 10, after V lost 3 bases and J lost 4 bases. The CDR3 DNA reads as TGTGCCAGCAGTTTCCTAAGACTAGCGGGGGGGCAAGGAGAGACCCAGTACTTC. Encoded protein: CASSFLRLAGGQGETQYF.

This clone was observed a single time. The gene calls are TRBV6-1 and TRBJ2-7; D could derive from TRBD1 or TRBD2 (5 bases each). The CDR3 has 15 residues. V was trimmed by 5 bases and J by 5 bases, leaving 19 bases between them. Germline CDR1 is MNHNS and CDR2 is SASEGT. This CDR3 is CASSFLTRGADEQYF. CDR3 coding DNA: TGTGCCAGCAGTTTCCTGACGAGGGGCGCCGACGAGCAGTACTTC.